The following is a TCR beta chain sequence with its context. What it binds is not known. TCRdb's table, derived via immunoSEQ multiplex PCR, lists solely in-frame clones and lacks some. The table has roughly 110,000 clones, 80% to 90% seen once; the top ten hold 12%. The V end was cut by 3 bases, the J end by 4 bases, with 13 bases between. Looked up from germline, CDR1 is KGHSH and CDR2 is LQKENI. The CDR3 has 14 residues. These data come from a study of T cell responses to AZD1222 COVID-19 vaccine. As for the study in general: Second-dose groups at about 4 or about 12 weeks were pooled.

The study's findings and limits: Donor demographics were predominantly white British with a female majority; clonal diversity may be underestimated. Only a handful of AZD1222 recipients were seropositive at baseline. Per reports, nearly half of all spike-specific TCRs target regions that are unmutated in variants.

V is TRBV18 and J is TRBJ2-7, with D perhaps matching TRBD1 (5 bases). The material was peripheral blood, obtained on day 0 of AZD1222 vaccination. This clonotype originated in an adult in good health. The CDR3 here is CASSPSARAYEQYF. CDR3 in DNA: TGTGCCAGCTCACCCAGTGCCAGGGCTTACGAGCAGTACTTC.